The rows below give T cell receptor beta chains drawn from one sample of a study of CD8 T cells in ankylosing spondylitis. TCRdb itself ran the 5' RACE reads through MiXCR, one entry per CDR3 protein. This sample has 700,000 or so distinct CDR3 sequences, with 15% to 20% found just once. The sequenced sample was blood, either unsorted or a sorted T cell fraction (not recorded which). The source of these receptors is a male donor with ankylosing spondylitis. Each CDR3 is given with its conserved first and last residue. Each record gives: clone size, D gene, J gene, V gene, CDR3 protein, CDR3 DNA. A D gene is named only where the DNA matches it firmly. Not all rows give a size; the values are once, few, many and, for expanded clones, a class.

abundance: few
d_gene: TRBD2
j_gene: TRBJ2-7
v_gene: TRBV7-2
CDR3aa: CASSSKSGRDEQYF
CDR3nt: TGTGCCAGCAGCTCGAAAAGCGGGAGGGACGAGCAGTACTTC

abundance: many
d_gene: NA
j_gene: TRBJ2-4
v_gene: TRBV10-3
CDR3aa: CAISETLRGADKNIQYF
CDR3nt: TGTGCCATCAGTGAAACCCTCCGCGGGGCCGACAAAAACATTCAGTACTTC

abundance: NA
d_gene: TRBD2
j_gene: TRBJ2-7
v_gene: TRBV4-3
CDR3aa: CASSGLAGEDEQYF
CDR3nt: TGCGCCAGCAGTGGACTAGCGGGAGAGGATGAGCAGTACTTC

abundance: many
d_gene: NA
j_gene: TRBJ2-1
v_gene: TRBV4-3
CDR3aa: CASSQDPLGYNEQFF
CDR3nt: TGCGCCAGCAGCCAAGACCCCCTAGGATACAATGAGCAGTTCTTC

abundance: few
d_gene: NA
j_gene: TRBJ2-3
v_gene: TRBV4-1
CDR3aa: CASSPSRDSNTDTQYF
CDR3nt: TGCGCCAGCAGCCCGAGCCGGGACTCCAACACAGATACGCAGTATTTT

abundance: NA
d_gene: TRBD2
j_gene: TRBJ2-7
v_gene: TRBV20-1
CDR3aa: CSASPGSGRAGEQYF
CDR3nt: TGCAGTGCTAGCCCAGGGAGCGGGAGGGCTGGAGAGCAGTACTTC

abundance: many
d_gene: TRBD2
j_gene: TRBJ2-1
v_gene: TRBV29-1
CDR3aa: CSVGGSGTRNNEQFF
CDR3nt: TGCAGCGTTGGGGGCTCCGGGACTAGAAACAATGAGCAGTTCTTC

abundance: few
d_gene: TRBD1
j_gene: TRBJ1-3
v_gene: TRBV2
CDR3aa: CASSDAGQGPGNTIYF
CDR3nt: TGTGCCAGCAGCGACGCAGGACAGGGCCCTGGAAACACCATATATTTT

abundance: NA
d_gene: NA
j_gene: TRBJ1-5
v_gene: TRBV27
CDR3aa: CASSLNVGLGFQPQHF
CDR3nt: TGTGCCAGCAGTTTAAATGTTGGGTTGGGTTTTCAGCCCCAGCATTTT

abundance: few
d_gene: NA
j_gene: TRBJ2-1
v_gene: TRBV20-1
CDR3aa: CSARNVYYNEQFF
CDR3nt: TGCAGTGCTAGAAATGTCTATTACAATGAGCAGTTCTTC

abundance: many
d_gene: TRBD2
j_gene: TRBJ2-2
v_gene: TRBV27
CDR3aa: CASSVTSGRAIMRIGELFF
CDR3nt: TGTGCCAGCAGTGTAACTAGCGGGAGGGCCATAATGAGGATCGGGGAGCTGTTTTTT

abundance: few
d_gene: NA
j_gene: TRBJ1-6
v_gene: TRBV28
CDR3aa: CASISPLHF
CDR3nt: TGTGCCAGCATCTCACCCCTCCACTTT

abundance: NA
d_gene: NA
j_gene: TRBJ2-1
v_gene: TRBV6-2/TRBV6-3
CDR3aa: CASSEGRKQFF
CDR3nt: TGTGCCAGCAGCGAAGGGCGGAAGCAGTTCTTC

abundance: NA
d_gene: TRBD1
j_gene: TRBJ2-7
v_gene: TRBV20-1
CDR3aa: CSAPDTRQGTYEQYF
CDR3nt: TGCAGTGCTCCCGACACGAGACAGGGAACCTACGAGCAGTACTTC

abundance: NA
d_gene: NA
j_gene: TRBJ1-4
v_gene: TRBV12-3/TRBV12-4
CDR3aa: CASSLGPPGFEKLFF
CDR3nt: TGTGCCAGCAGTTTAGGCCCCCCGGGGTTCGAAAAACTGTTTTTT

abundance: NA
d_gene: NA
j_gene: TRBJ1-2
v_gene: TRBV5-6
CDR3aa: CASSYGQIYGYTF
CDR3nt: TGTGCCAGCAGCTATGGACAGATCTATGGCTACACCTTC

abundance: many
d_gene: NA
j_gene: TRBJ1-1
v_gene: TRBV20-1
CDR3aa: CSAGQMGGRVTEAFF
CDR3nt: TGCAGTGCTGGTCAGATGGGGGGAAGGGTCACTGAAGCTTTCTTT

abundance: NA
d_gene: NA
j_gene: TRBJ1-2
v_gene: TRBV12-3/TRBV12-4
CDR3aa: CASRSTMGYTF
CDR3nt: TGTGCCAGCAGGTCTACAATGGGCTACACCTTC